These 18 T cell receptor beta chains were all obtained from the same sample, sequenced in a study of T cells in Graves' hyperthyroidism and ophthalmopathy. Authors of the study amplified TCR beta CDR3 regions from RNA transcripts. The HTBI primer set served for first-round RT-PCR of the TCR CDR3. TCRdb re-called the multiplex PCR reads through MiXCR, storing one row per CDR3 protein. The sample consists of roughly 290,000 distinct CDR3 sequences, approximately 15% of them appearing once. The sequencing sample was made of blood. These receptor sequences come from a woman aged 40-49 years with Graves' hyperthyroidism.

The sample holds many counts of this clonotype. V gene TRBV27 combines with J gene TRBJ2-5; D uncertain. This CDR3 has 14 amino acids. V was trimmed by 5 bases and J by 3 bases, leaving 13 bases between them. Per germline, CDR1 MNHEY and CDR2 SMNVEV (reference sequence). CDR3 sequence reads: CASSISGLEETQYF. In DNA form, the CDR3 reads TGTGCCAGCAGTATCTCGGGCCTGGAAGAGACCCAGTACTTC.

Regarding this clonotype: The junction shows a germline mismatch at one end, possibly a read error. The chain uses TRBV7-7 and TRBJ2-2; no clear D. CDR1 and CDR2 from the germline V gene are SSHAT and FNYEAQ (reference sequence). CDR3 length: 14 amino acids. The CDR3 coding sequence is TGTGCTAGCAGCTTAGATTGGAGCACCGGGGAGCTGTTTTTT. Amino acids: CASSLDWSTGELFF.

The rearrangement joins TRBV9 to TRBJ2-2; possibly TRBD2 for D (6 bases). V dropped 4 bases and J dropped 1 base, with 14 bases sitting between them. This CDR3 spans 16 amino acids. Germline V CDR1 and CDR2: SGDLS, YYNGEE. The CDR3: CASSSAGSGNTGELFF. In DNA form, the CDR3 reads TGTGCCAGCAGCTCCGCGGGTAGCGGGAACACCGGGGAGCTGTTTTTT.

The rearrangement uses TRBV5-1 and TRBJ2-5, with 9 nucleotides matching TRBD1. From germline, CDR1 is SGHRS and CDR2 YFSETQ. The CDR3 has 15 amino acids. After removal of 7 bases from V and 1 base from J, the junction contained 8 bases not matched to a gene. Here the CDR3 reads CASRNGQGPQETQYF. The CDR3 coding sequence is TGCGCCAGCCGGAACGGACAGGGGCCCCAAGAGACCCAGTACTTC. Complete variable domain (other parts from reference TRBV5-1 and TRBJ2-5): KAGVTQTPRYLIKTRGQQVTLSCSPISGHRSVSWYQQTPGQGLQFLFEYFSETQRNKGNFPGRFSGRQFSNSRSEMNVSTLELGDSALYLCASRNGQGPQETQYFGPGTRLLVL.

The sample holds many counts of this clonotype. The rearrangement uses TRBV6-1 and TRBJ2-7; the match to TRBD2 covers 7 bases. From germline, CDR1 is MNHNS and CDR2 SASEGT. V gave up 5 bases and J gave up 7 bases; unmatched junction bases: 14. The CDR3 loop spans 15 amino acids. Written as DNA, the CDR3 is TGTGCCAGCAGTTACCAAGCGGGACCTTGGCGGGAGCAGTACTTC. It is translated as CASSYQAGPWREQYF.

This clonotype has a count of ten or more. The rearrangement uses TRBV11-2 and TRBJ2-7, with 9 bases lining up with TRBD1. Germline lookup yields CDR1 SGHAT and CDR2 FQNNGV. The CDR3 is made up of 15 amino acids. V dropped 1 base and J dropped 3; count of bases not matched to a gene: 4. CDR3 loop: CASSLVGTGSYEQYF. As DNA, the CDR3 is TGTGCCAGCAGCTTAGTAGGGACAGGGAGCTACGAGCAGTACTTC.

This chain uses TRBV20-1 with TRBJ2-1, with TRBD2 matching 8 bases. V shed 7 bases and J 0 bases; nucleotides not matched to a gene: 8. The CDR3 runs 15 residues. Per germline, CDR1 DFQATT and CDR2 SNEGSKA (reference sequence). The CDR3, as DNA: TGCAGTGTTCTAGCGGGCCACAGCTCCTACAATGAGCAGTTCTTC. Translated: CSVLAGHSSYNEQFF.

This clonotype appeared many times. V gene TRBV28 combines with J gene TRBJ2-7; TRBD2 aligns across 8 bases. The CDR3 length is 15 residues. CDR1 is MDHEN and CDR2 is SYDVKM in the germline V gene. The V segment lost 3 bases and the J segment 0 bases; nucleotides outside the gene matches: 4. CDR3 sequence (DNA): TGTGCCAGCAGTTTGACGGGGGGGGGCTCCTACGAGCAGTACTTC. Encoded protein: CASSLTGGGSYEQYF.

In this sample, this clonotype turned up many times. The chain has TRBV20-1 and TRBJ2-5; no reliable D call. The CDR3 is 16 residues long. CDR1 is DFQATT, CDR2 SNEGSKA, per germline (reference sequence). The germline V and J ends were trimmed by 0 bases and 5 bases, with 19 bases remaining between them. The CDR3 nucleotides read TGCAGTGCTAGAGATCCATGGAACACGGGCTGGGAGACCCAGTACTTC. The encoded protein is CSARDPWNTGWETQYF.

This chain uses TRBV10-3 with TRBJ2-7; the match to TRBD2 covers 8 bases. Per the germline V gene, CDR1 is ENHRY and CDR2 is SYGVKD. Trimming at V came to 10 bases and at J to 4 bases, leaving 6 bases not matched to a gene. The CDR3 loop spans 12 amino acids. The CDR3 sequence: CATTSGEYEQYF. The DNA of the CDR3 is TGTGCCACTACTAGCGGAGAGTACGAGCAGTACTTC.

In this sample, this clonotype turned up many times. The chain uses TRBV10-3 and TRBJ2-1; 11 bases fit TRBD1. The length of the CDR3 is 16 residues. Trimming removed 6 bases from V and 0 bases from J; junction bases left unmatched: 4. Germline CDR1 and CDR2: ENHRY and SYGVKD. The chain's CDR3 is CAIRDRGQASYNEQFF. As DNA, the CDR3 is TGTGCCATCAGGGACAGGGGGCAAGCCTCCTACAATGAGCAGTTCTTC.

This clonotype was observed many times. The chain joins TRBV20-1 to TRBJ1-5; TRBD1 is a possible D gene (6 bases). Germline CDR1 DFQATT, CDR2 SNEGSKA (reference sequence). With 6 bases removed from V and 3 bases from J, the gap between germline ends came to 12 bases. The CDR3 runs to 13 residues. The DNA of the CDR3 is TGCAGTGCCCAGGACAGCGTCAATCAGCCCCAGCATTTT. Protein product: CSAQDSVNQPQHF.

This clonotype was observed a handful of times. V usage is TRBV9 and J usage is TRBJ2-1; perhaps TRBD2 as D (6 bases). With 1 base removed from V and 5 bases from J, the gap between germline ends came to 19 bases. This CDR3 is built from 17 residues. Germline V gene data show CDR1 as SGDLS and CDR2 as YYNGEE. DNA of the CDR3: TGTGCCAGCAGCGTATCGGGACTTATTGGGTACAACAATGAGCAGTTCTTC. Translating it yields CASSVSGLIGYNNEQFF.

This clonotype was counted at least ten times. The chain employs TRBV28 and TRBJ2-4, with 8 bases identical to TRBD1. The CDR3 extends over 15 amino acids. The germline CDR1 and CDR2 sequences are MDHEN and SYDVKM. The J segment lost 1 base and the V segment lost 10 bases, leaving 9 bases of the junction unmatched. CDR3 in DNA: TGTGCCACCCAGGACAGGGCGGGGGCCAAAAACATTCAGTACTTC. It is translated as CATQDRAGAKNIQYF.

The CDR3 nucleotides read TGTGCCAGCAGCTTGGGAGGGGAAAAGAAGGGCTACACCTTC. Protein product: CASSLGGEKKGYTF. The J gene is TRBJ1-2, the V gene TRBV5-8; D perhaps matches TRBD1 (5 bases). CDR3 size: 14 residues. Germline V lookup: CDR1 SGHTS, CDR2 YDEGEE. Trimming removed 0 bases at V and 8 bases at J, with 14 bases between.

This clonotype was seen more than once but under ten times. The V call is TRBV5-8, the J call TRBJ2-3; tentatively, D is TRBD1 (5 bases). There are 16 residues in the CDR3. The germline V and J ends were trimmed by 2 bases and 0 bases, with 13 bases remaining between them. Per germline, CDR1 SGHTS and CDR2 YDEGEE. CDR3: CASSFGAGSSTDTQYF. The CDR3 DNA is TGTGCCAGCAGCTTTGGGGCCGGGTCCAGCACAGATACGCAGTATTTT.

Ten or more counts support this clonotype. The chain recombines TRBV6-1 with TRBJ2-3, with 11 bases aligning to TRBD2. In germline, CDR1 is MNHNS, CDR2 SASEGT. V was pared by 5 bases and J by 4 bases, with 8 bases of the junction left unmatched. The CDR3 extends over 16 amino acids. Here the CDR3 reads CASSLSGRAGSDTQYF. The CDR3 DNA reads TGTGCCAGCAGTCTTAGCGGGAGGGCCGGGTCAGATACGCAGTATTTT.

In its sample, this clonotype was seen many times. V and J are TRBV4-1 and TRBJ1-2, with TRBD1 identical over 8 bases. Trimming took 0 bases from V and 0 from J; bases not matched to a gene: 3. The germline CDR1 and CDR2 sequences are MGHRA and YSYEKL. CDR3 size: 16 residues. The CDR3 here is CASSQDIQGANYGYTF. The CDR3 coding sequence is TGCGCCAGCAGCCAAGATATACAGGGGGCTAACTATGGCTACACCTTC.